Shown below are 5 T cell receptor beta chains from a single sample sequenced in a study of breast tumors, draining lymph nodes, adjacent tissues. TCRdb passed the multiplex PCR reads through MiXCR, listing each CDR3 protein once. Of 66,000 or so distinct CDR3 sequences listed, around two fifths are singletons. The specimen was breast tumor tissue. These receptors all stem from a female donor with breast cancer. Some clones in this sample may be carry-over from other donors' samples.

The V call is TRBV5-1, the J call TRBJ2-2, with TRBD1 matching over 7 bases. The CDR3 sequence is 14 residues long. Looked up from germline, CDR1 is SGHRS and CDR2 is YFSETQ. CDR3 DNA sequence: TGCGCAAACAGGGGTGGACTGAACACCGGGGAGCTGTTTTTT. Its translation: CANRGGLNTGELFF. Using reference TRBV5-1 and TRBJ2-2 for the parts outside the CDR3, the full variable domain is KAGVTQTPRYLIKTRGQQVTLSCSPISGHRSVSWYQQTPGQGLQFLFEYFSETQRNKGNFPGRFSGRQFSNSRSEMNVSTLELGDSALYLCANRGGLNTGELFFGEGSRLTVL.

This clonotype was seen a handful of times. The chain combines TRBV6-6 with TRBJ2-1, with 12 bases matching TRBD2. The CDR3 has 16 residues. Germline CDR1 and CDR2: MNHNY and SVGAGI (reference sequence). J was trimmed by 8 bases and V by 7 bases; bases with no gene match: 12. As DNA, the CDR3 is TGTGCCAGCACGCGCCCTGACGGGACTAGCGGGTATGAGCAGTTCTTC. This translates into CASTRPDGTSGYEQFF.

Concerning this clonotype itself: A read error may account for a junction end that differs from germline. J is TRBJ2-1 and V is TRBV5-6; a possible D gene is TRBD1 (6 bases). CDR1 is SGHDT and CDR2 is YYEEEE in the germline V gene. This CDR3 comprises 14 residues. DNA for the CDR3: TGTGCCAGCAGCCCGCGACAGGTGACTAATGAGAAGTTCTTC. It is translated as CASSPRQVTNEKFF.

A word on this clonotype: It may be a read error: a sequence one base away is much more abundant. The rearrangement links TRBV4-1 to TRBJ1-1, with 7 nucleotides matching TRBD1. Germline CDR1 is MGHRA and CDR2 is YSYEKL. V shed 4 bases and J 1 base; nucleotides not matched to a gene: 3. This CDR3 region has 14 residues. The CDR3 here is CASSPRQGNTEAFF. The DNA for the CDR3 is TGCGCCAGCAGCCCCCGACAGGGGAACACTGAAGCTTTCTTT.

Judged by abundance, this clonotype is medium-sized. The gene calls are TRBV20-1 and TRBJ2-7; D may be TRBD2 (5 bases). V was clipped by 6 bases and J by 4 bases, with 16 bases between them. The germline V gene encodes CDR1 DFQATT and CDR2 SNEGSKA (reference sequence). The CDR3 is 13 amino acids. The CDR3 DNA sequence: TGCAGTGCCCGGCTCACCGGGATTTACGAGCAGTACTTC. Protein sequence: CSARLTGIYEQYF.